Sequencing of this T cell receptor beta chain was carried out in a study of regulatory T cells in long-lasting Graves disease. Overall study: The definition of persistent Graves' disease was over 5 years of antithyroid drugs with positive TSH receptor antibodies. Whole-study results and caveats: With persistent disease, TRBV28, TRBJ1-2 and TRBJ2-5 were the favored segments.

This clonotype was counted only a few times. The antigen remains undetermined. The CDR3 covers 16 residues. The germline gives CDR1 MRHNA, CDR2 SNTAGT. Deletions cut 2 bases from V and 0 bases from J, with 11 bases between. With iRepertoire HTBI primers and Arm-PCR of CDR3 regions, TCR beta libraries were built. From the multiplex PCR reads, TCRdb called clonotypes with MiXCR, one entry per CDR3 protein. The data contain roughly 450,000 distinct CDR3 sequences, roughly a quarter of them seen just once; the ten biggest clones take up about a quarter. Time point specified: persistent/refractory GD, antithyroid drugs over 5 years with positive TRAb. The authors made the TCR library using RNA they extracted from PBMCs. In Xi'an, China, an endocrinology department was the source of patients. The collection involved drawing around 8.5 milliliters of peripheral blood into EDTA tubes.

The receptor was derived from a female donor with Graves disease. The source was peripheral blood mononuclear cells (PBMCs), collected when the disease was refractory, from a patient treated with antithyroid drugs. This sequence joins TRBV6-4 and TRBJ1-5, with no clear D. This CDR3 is CASSDHPHLSNQPQHF. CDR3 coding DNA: TGTGCCAGCAGTGACCACCCTCACCTTAGCAATCAGCCCCAGCATTTT.